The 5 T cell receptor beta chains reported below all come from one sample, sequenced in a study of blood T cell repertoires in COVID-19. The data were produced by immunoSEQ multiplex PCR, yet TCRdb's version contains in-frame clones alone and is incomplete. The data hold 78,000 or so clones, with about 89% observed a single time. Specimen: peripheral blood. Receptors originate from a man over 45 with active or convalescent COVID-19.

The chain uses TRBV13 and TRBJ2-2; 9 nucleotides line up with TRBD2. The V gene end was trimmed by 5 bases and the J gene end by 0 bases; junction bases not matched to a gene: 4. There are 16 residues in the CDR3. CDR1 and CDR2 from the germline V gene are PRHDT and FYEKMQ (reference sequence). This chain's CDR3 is CASSRVAGANTGELFF. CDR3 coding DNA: TGTGCCAGCAGCAGGGTAGCGGGGGCGAACACCGGGGAGCTGTTTTTT.

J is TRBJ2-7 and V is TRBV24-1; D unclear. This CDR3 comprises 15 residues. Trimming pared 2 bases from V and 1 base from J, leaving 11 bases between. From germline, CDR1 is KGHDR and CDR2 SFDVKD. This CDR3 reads CATSDSKSVSYEQYV. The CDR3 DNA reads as TGTGCCACCAGTGATTCAAAGAGCGTATCCTACGAGCAGTACGTC.

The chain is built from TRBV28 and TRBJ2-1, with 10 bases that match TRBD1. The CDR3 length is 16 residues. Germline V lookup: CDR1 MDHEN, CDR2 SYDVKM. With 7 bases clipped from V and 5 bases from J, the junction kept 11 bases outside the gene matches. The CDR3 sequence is CASTKSGDRGHNEQFF. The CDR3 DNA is TGTGCCAGCACTAAAAGTGGGGACAGGGGACACAATGAGCAGTTCTTC.

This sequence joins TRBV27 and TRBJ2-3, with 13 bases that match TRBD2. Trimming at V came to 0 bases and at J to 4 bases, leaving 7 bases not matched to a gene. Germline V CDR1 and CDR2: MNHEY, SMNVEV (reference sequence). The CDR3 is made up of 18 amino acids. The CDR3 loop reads CASSLSEGLAGPADTQYF. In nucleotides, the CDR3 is TGTGCCAGCAGTTTATCGGAGGGACTAGCGGGGCCGGCAGATACGCAGTATTTT.

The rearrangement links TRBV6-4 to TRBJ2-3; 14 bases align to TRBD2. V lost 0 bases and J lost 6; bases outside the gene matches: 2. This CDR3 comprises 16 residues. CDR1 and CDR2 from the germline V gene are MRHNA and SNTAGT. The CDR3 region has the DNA TGTGCCAGCAGTGACTCGACTAGCGGGGGGGCCGATACGCAGTATTTT. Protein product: CASSDSTSGGADTQYF.